Listed below are T cell receptor beta chains from one sample, sequenced in a study of T cell responses to AZD1222 COVID-19 vaccine. TCRdb's table, derived via immunoSEQ multiplex PCR, lists solely in-frame clones and lacks some. The sample lists roughly 200,000 clones, approximately 89% occurring once. The specimen comprised peripheral blood, sampled 28 days after the second AZD1222 dose. The receptors stem from an adult who received the AZD1222 COVID-19 vaccine. CDR3s include the opening cysteine and the closing phenylalanine or tryptophan. D genes are given only for firm matches. Clone size appears in some rows only: once, few, many, or a class for an expanded clone.

D gene: NA; J gene: TRBJ1-5; CDR3 length: 15; V gene: TRBV7-6; clone size: NA; CDR3 protein: CASSLAGAKDQPQHF; CDR3 DNA: TGTGCCAGCAGCTTAGCAGGCGCCAAGGATCAGCCCCAGCATTTT
D gene: NA; J gene: TRBJ2-2; CDR3 length: 13; V gene: TRBV5-5; clone size: NA; CDR3 protein: CASSLWDTGELFF; CDR3 DNA: TGTGCCAGCAGCTTATGGGACACCGGGGAGCTGTTTTTT
D gene: NA; J gene: TRBJ2-2; CDR3 length: 14; V gene: TRBV19; clone size: NA; CDR3 protein: CASSIPRGGGELFF; CDR3 DNA: TGTGCCAGTAGTATCCCCCGGGGCGGCGGGGAGCTGTTTTTT
D gene: TRBD2; J gene: TRBJ2-2; CDR3 length: 15; V gene: TRBV5-1; clone size: NA; CDR3 protein: CASRGLAGNTGELFF; CDR3 DNA: TGCGCCAGCAGGGGTCTAGCGGGGAACACCGGGGAGCTGTTTTTT
D gene: NA; J gene: TRBJ1-1; CDR3 length: 13; V gene: TRBV11-3; clone size: NA; CDR3 protein: CASSAGRYTEAFF; CDR3 DNA: TGTGCCAGCAGCGCCGGGCGGTACACTGAAGCTTTCTTT
D gene: TRBD2; J gene: TRBJ2-1; CDR3 length: 19; V gene: TRBV5-4; clone size: NA; CDR3 protein: CASSFSSGTSGRKGNEQFF; CDR3 DNA: TGTGCCAGCAGCTTTAGCTCCGGGACTAGCGGGAGAAAGGGGAATGAGCAGTTCTTC
D gene: NA; J gene: TRBJ2-7; CDR3 length: 14; V gene: TRBV27; clone size: NA; CDR3 protein: CASSRSGSSYEQYF; CDR3 DNA: TGTGCCAGCAGTCGATCAGGTAGCTCCTACGAGCAGTACTTC
D gene: NA; J gene: TRBJ1-2; CDR3 length: 14; V gene: TRBV6-5; clone size: NA; CDR3 protein: CASSLRPQTYGYTF; CDR3 DNA: TGTGCCAGCAGCCTACGTCCCCAGACCTATGGCTACACCTTC
D gene: NA; J gene: TRBJ2-3; CDR3 length: 14; V gene: TRBV9; clone size: once; CDR3 protein: CASSQTGRTDTQYF; CDR3 DNA: TGTGCCAGCAGCCAGACAGGTCGGACAGATACGCAGTATTTT
D gene: TRBD1; J gene: TRBJ2-1; CDR3 length: 18; V gene: TRBV4-2; clone size: NA; CDR3 protein: CASSLVHQTGGESDEQFF; CDR3 DNA: TGTGCCAGCAGCCTCGTACATCAGACAGGGGGCGAATCTGATGAGCAGTTCTTC
D gene: TRBD1; J gene: TRBJ2-5; CDR3 length: 15; V gene: TRBV5-4; clone size: once; CDR3 protein: CASSLGDRGRETQYF; CDR3 DNA: TGTGCCAGCAGCTTGGGGGACAGGGGAAGGGAGACCCAGTACTTC
D gene: TRBD2; J gene: TRBJ2-1; CDR3 length: 16; V gene: TRBV24-1; clone size: NA; CDR3 protein: CATSPREGWSYNEQFF; CDR3 DNA: TGTGCCACCTCTCCGCGGGAGGGATGGTCCTACAATGAGCAGTTCTTC
D gene: NA; J gene: TRBJ1-5; CDR3 length: 13; V gene: TRBV24-1; clone size: NA; CDR3 protein: CATSDRVGQPQHF; CDR3 DNA: TGTGCCACCAGTGACAGGGTTGGTCAGCCCCAGCATTTT
D gene: NA; J gene: TRBJ2-1; CDR3 length: 16; V gene: TRBV2; clone size: NA; CDR3 protein: CASSVWQGGSYNEQFF; CDR3 DNA: TGTGCCAGCAGTGTTTGGCAGGGCGGTTCCTACAATGAGCAGTTCTTC
D gene: TRBD2; J gene: TRBJ2-7; CDR3 length: 15; V gene: TRBV18; clone size: NA; CDR3 protein: CASSPPGGRTYEQYF; CDR3 DNA: TGTGCCAGCTCACCACCAGGCGGGAGAACCTACGAGCAGTACTTC
D gene: TRBD2; J gene: TRBJ2-1; CDR3 length: 15; V gene: TRBV7-2; clone size: NA; CDR3 protein: CASSSTSGSPREQFF; CDR3 DNA: TGTGCCAGCAGCTCAACTAGCGGGTCCCCGAGGGAGCAGTTCTTC
D gene: NA; J gene: TRBJ1-3; CDR3 length: 14; V gene: TRBV10-3; clone size: NA; CDR3 protein: CAISLGGPGNTIYF; CDR3 DNA: TGTGCCATCTCCCTCGGCGGGCCTGGAAACACCATATATTTT